The 5 T cell receptor beta chains listed next were all sequenced from one sample in a study of cytomegalovirus exposure and HLA in healthy donors. The PCR used 60 Vbeta and 13 Jbeta primers. Sequenced by immunoSEQ multiplex PCR; TCRdb stores in-frame clones only, minus some. The sample lists some 140,000 clones, about 84% seen once, with roughly 5.5% in the top ten. The specimen was PBMCs. The receptors were gathered from a woman aged 40 to 50 in good health and CMV-seropositive.

This rearrangement joins TRBV11-3 to TRBJ2-1; D gene ambiguous. V was trimmed by 5 bases and J by 4 bases, leaving 6 bases between them. The CDR3 extends over 12 amino acids. The germline CDR1 and CDR2 sequences are SGHNT and YENEEA. The CDR3 bases are TGTGCCAGCAGCGGGCTTTACAATGAGCAGTTCTTC. It yields the protein CASSGLYNEQFF. The full variable domain, in which reference TRBV11-3 and TRBJ2-1 provide the parts outside the CDR3, is EAGVVQSPRYKIIEKKQPVAFWCNPISGHNTLYWYLQNLGQGPELLIRYENEEAVDDSQLPKDRFSAERLKGVDSTLKIQPAELGDSAVYLCASSGLYNEQFFGPGTRLTVL.

The chain is built from TRBV30 and TRBJ1-4; D gene unclear. Germline CDR1 GTSNPN, CDR2 SVGIG (reference sequence). The CDR3 covers 17 residues. V was cut by 2 bases and J by 0 bases, with 16 bases left in between. The CDR3 sequence: CAWSPPWPGPTNEKLFF. The CDR3 region has the DNA TGTGCCTGGAGTCCACCCTGGCCAGGTCCAACTAATGAAAAACTGTTTTTT.

This clone was picked up a small number of times. V usage is TRBV5-1 and J usage is TRBJ2-6, with TRBD1 matching over 10 bases. The J segment lost 4 bases and the V segment lost 2 bases, leaving 9 bases of the junction unmatched. Germline assignment: CDR1 SGHRS and CDR2 YFSETQ. The CDR3 length is 18 residues. CDR3 loop: CASSFVPGQGSGANVLTF. Here the CDR3 DNA reads TGCGCCAGCAGCTTCGTCCCGGGACAGGGGTCCGGGGCCAACGTCCTGACTTTC. The full variable domain, completed using reference TRBV5-1 and TRBJ2-6, is KAGVTQTPRYLIKTRGQQVTLSCSPISGHRSVSWYQQTPGQGLQFLFEYFSETQRNKGNFPGRFSGRQFSNSRSEMNVSTLELGDSALYLCASSFVPGQGSGANVLTFGAGSRLTVL.

The gene calls are TRBV28 and TRBJ2-7, with 9 bases matching TRBD2. Germline values: CDR1 MDHEN, CDR2 SYDVKM. This CDR3 is built from 16 residues. V lost 3 bases, J lost 2 bases, and 8 bases stayed unmatched. The CDR3 DNA sequence: TGTGCCAGCAGTTTTGAGGGACTAGCTAAAGCCTACGAGCAGTACTTC. Protein sequence: CASSFEGLAKAYEQYF.

J is TRBJ1-6 and V is TRBV9, with D perhaps matching TRBD1 (6 bases). The CDR3 has 15 residues. The germline V and J ends were trimmed by 0 bases and 10 bases, with 14 bases remaining between them. Germline V CDR1 and CDR2: SGDLS, YYNGEE. CDR3 loop: CASSVAGGLVSPLHF. The CDR3 DNA reads as TGTGCCAGCAGCGTAGCCGGGGGGCTCGTGTCACCCCTCCACTTT.